This paragraph covers one T cell receptor beta chain sequence. Its specific antigen is unknown. No much larger clone exists at a distance of one base, and base qualities are not known. Donors were healthy HIV-negative adults with no recently reported acute infections or vaccinations. Every donor was a Caucasian adult residing in Nashville, Tennessee, USA. CD4+ T cells were enriched by magnetic negative selection; naive cells were then positively selected on CD45RA, and the negative fraction formed the memory subset. Blood was obtained by leukapheresis, after which PBMCs were separated by Ficoll-Histopaque density gradient centrifugation and cryopreserved in liquid nitrogen vapor phase. Analytical flow cytometry was used to check the purity and quantity of each magnetically sorted T cell population. Each sorted fraction had its genomic DNA isolated and then quantified by UV absorbance on a Nanodrop 2000c.

The CDR3 numbers 17 residues from cysteine through phenylalanine. Only CDR3 DNA is held: 51 bases, read in frame from base 1. Unmatched junction bases come to 7, with V trimmed by 0 bases and J by 5 bases. CDR1 and CDR2 (SGHRS, YFSETQ) derive from the germline V gene. Using the deep immunoSEQ assay, TCR CDR3 regions were amplified from genomic DNA by multiplex PCR. Extracted genomic DNA from each cell subset was distributed evenly across all wells of several immunoSEQ 96-well plates, and each plate was treated as a replicate. For sorted subsets, each replicate PCR was loaded with approximately 0.2 ug genomic DNA, equivalent to 30,000 or so T cell genomes. Purified libraries were quantified with a Qubit 3.0 fluorometer, sized on a Bioanalyzer 2100, and re-quantified with the KAPA Library Quantification kit. A separate single-read 150-cycle Illumina NextSeq 550 flow cell was used to sequence each immunoSEQ 96-well plate. Concerning the study's data processing: The immunoSEQ output contained only junctional sequences without quality scores, so filtering could not match that applied to full-length reads. Sequences were annotated with PyIR, a Python wrapper for IgBLAST v1.9, using IMGT germline references to assign V/J genes and CDR3. Reads with weak V/J assignments (E-value above 1e-6), missing CDR3, stop codons, out-of-frame junctions, or ambiguous translated residues were removed. V3J clonotypes were defined as sequences sharing an identical inferred V gene, J gene, and CDR3 amino acid sequence. Percentage overlap between repertoires was computed as shared unique clonotypes divided by the size of the smaller repertoire. Richness of each repertoire was evaluated using RTK rarefaction, the Chao1 estimator, and Recon v2.1 estimates of unobserved clonotypes. Generation probabilities were computed with OLGA for all TCRbeta clonotypes obtained by the gDNA method from four donors. The table comes from immuneACCESS by way of TCRdb, which keeps in-frame sequences with V and J called. Part of the clones is missing from these tables; in studies checked, under half for an unresolved V gene and the rest for unknown reasons. The DNA gave D and trimming, while V, J and clone size come from that table. Recorded for this sample are about 1.5 million clones; roughly 97% of them occurred a single time. The top ten clonotypes cover approximately 1.1% of the sample.

The source of the sample is a study of shared clonotypes between healthy human individuals (dated by TCRdb to 2018 to 2020). About the investigation overall: Two women and a few men aged 18 to 49 years were included in the cohort. For each donor, CD4 naive and CD4 memory were each given three plates, CD8 naive was given two plates, and CD8 memory was given one plate. To increase sequencing depth and limit assay-specific biases, TCR repertoire library preparation and sequencing were carried out by different laboratories using diverse techniques. Between about 0.8 and 9 billion PBMCs per donor were obtained by leukapheresis. The study deeply sequenced blood TCR repertoires of five healthy adults to estimate repertoire size and the extent of clonotype sharing between individuals. General findings and caveats noted by the study authors: Even with the large sequencing depth, rarefaction of the sorted-subset datasets indicated that sequencing was incomplete. Pairwise subsampling indicated that sequencing depth was expected to affect the degree of clonotype sharing among donors. Clonotypes shared by all four sorted-subset donors showed higher generation probabilities than non-shared clonotypes. Naive subsets generally had larger estimated clonotype richness than memory subsets did. Sharing across a few donors was observed for roughly 5% of naive CD4, less than 4% of naive CD8, over 2% of memory CD4, and less than 0.45% of memory CD8 clonotypes. Sampling was restricted to blood, and TCR repertoires in tissue are likely to differ from TCR repertoires in blood. The small number of donors limited the genetic and exposure-history diversity represented.

The clonotype comes from a man younger than 40 in good health. The specimen was naive CD4+ T cells sorted from blood. The cell subset or site tag for this specimen amounts to: CD45RA+ positively selected. Recombination connected TRBV5-1 to TRBJ2-3, and 12 bases in between align with TRBD2. The CDR3 amino acid sequence is: CASSLVPSTSGRDTQYF. The nucleotide sequence reads TGCGCCAGCAGCTTGGTCCCCTCGACTAGCGGGAGAGATACGCAGTATTTT. Here the CDR3 is joined to the reference TRBV5-1 and TRBJ2-3 genes, and the full variable domain is: KAGVTQTPRYLIKTRGQQVTLSCSPISGHRSVSWYQQTPGQGLQFLFEYFSETQRNKGNFPGRFSGRQFSNSRSEMNVSTLELGDSALYLCASSLVPSTSGRDTQYFGPGTRLTVL.